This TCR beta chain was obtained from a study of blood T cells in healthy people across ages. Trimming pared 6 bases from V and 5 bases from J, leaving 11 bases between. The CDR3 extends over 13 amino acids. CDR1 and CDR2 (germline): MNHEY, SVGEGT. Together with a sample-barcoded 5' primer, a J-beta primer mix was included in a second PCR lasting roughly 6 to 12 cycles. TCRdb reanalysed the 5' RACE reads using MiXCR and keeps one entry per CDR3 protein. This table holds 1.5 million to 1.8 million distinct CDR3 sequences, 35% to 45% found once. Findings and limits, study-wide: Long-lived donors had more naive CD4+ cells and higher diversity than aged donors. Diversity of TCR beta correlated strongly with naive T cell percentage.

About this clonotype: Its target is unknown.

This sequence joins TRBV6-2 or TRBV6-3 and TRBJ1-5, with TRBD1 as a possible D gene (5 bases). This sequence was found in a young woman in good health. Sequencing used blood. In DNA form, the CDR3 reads TGTGCCAGCAGGGACACCCGCGATCAGCCCCAGCATTTT. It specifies CASRDTRDQPQHF.